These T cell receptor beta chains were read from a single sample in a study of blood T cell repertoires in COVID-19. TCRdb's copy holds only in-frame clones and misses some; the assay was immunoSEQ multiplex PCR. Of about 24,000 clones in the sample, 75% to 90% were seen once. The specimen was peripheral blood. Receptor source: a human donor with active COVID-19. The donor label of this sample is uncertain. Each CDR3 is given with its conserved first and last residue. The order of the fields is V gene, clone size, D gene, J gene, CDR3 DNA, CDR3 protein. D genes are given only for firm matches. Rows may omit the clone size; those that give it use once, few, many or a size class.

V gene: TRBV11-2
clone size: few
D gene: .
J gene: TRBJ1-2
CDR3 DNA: TGTGCCAGCAGCTTAGCGGGATTCGGGTATGGCTACACCTTC
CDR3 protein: CASSLAGFGYGYTF

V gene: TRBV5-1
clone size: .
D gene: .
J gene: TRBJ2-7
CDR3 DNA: TGCGCCAGCAGCTTGGAGGCAGGGTGGGTCGACGAGCAGTACTTC
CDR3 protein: CASSLEAGWVDEQYF

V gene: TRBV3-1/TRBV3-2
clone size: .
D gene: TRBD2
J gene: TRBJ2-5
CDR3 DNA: TGTGCCAGCAGCCAAGCAAGCGGGGGGGCCGGGGAGACCCAGTACTTC
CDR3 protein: CASSQASGGAGETQYF

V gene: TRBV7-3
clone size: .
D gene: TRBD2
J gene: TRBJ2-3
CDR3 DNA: TGTGCCAGCAGCCTAGCGGGATATAGCACAGATACGCAGTATTTT
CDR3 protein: CASSLAGYSTDTQYF

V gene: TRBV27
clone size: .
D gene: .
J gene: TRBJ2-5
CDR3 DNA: TGTGCCAGCAGTATGTCGCGTTGGGAGACCCAGTACTTC
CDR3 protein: CASSMSRWETQYF

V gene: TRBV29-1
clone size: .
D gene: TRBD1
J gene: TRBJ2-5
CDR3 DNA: TGCAGCGGAAGGACAGGTGGGGAGACCCAGTACTTC
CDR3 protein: CSGRTGGETQYF

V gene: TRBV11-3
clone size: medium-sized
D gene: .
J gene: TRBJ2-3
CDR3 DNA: TGTGCCAGCAGCTCCCGGGATAGCGGCCCCTACGCAGATACGCAGTATTTT
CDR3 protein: CASSSRDSGPYADTQYF

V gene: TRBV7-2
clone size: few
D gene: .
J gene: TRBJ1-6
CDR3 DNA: TGTGCCAGCAGCCCCTGGGACACGTCCATCCCCCCCCTCCACTTT
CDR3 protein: CASSPWDTSIPPLHF

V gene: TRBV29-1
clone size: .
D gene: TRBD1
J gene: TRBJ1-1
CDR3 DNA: TGCAGCGTTGTCCCGGGACAGGGAACTGAAGCTTTCTTT
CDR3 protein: CSVVPGQGTEAFF

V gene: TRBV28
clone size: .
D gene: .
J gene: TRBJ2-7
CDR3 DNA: TGTGCCAGCAGTTTATATCCGGCGGGCGTTCGGATAGCCTACGAGCAGTACTTC
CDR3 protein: CASSLYPAGVRIAYEQYF

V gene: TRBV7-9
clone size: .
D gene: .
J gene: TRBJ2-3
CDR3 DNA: TGTGCCAGCAGCCCCCGTTTAGACAGTCCAGATACGCAGTATTTT
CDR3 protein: CASSPRLDSPDTQYF

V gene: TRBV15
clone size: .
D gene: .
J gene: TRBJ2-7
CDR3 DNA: TGTGCCACCAGCAGAGTGGACAGCTACGAGCAGTACTTC
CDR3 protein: CATSRVDSYEQYF

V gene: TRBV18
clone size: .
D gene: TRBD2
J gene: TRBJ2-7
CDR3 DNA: TGTGCCAGCTCACCAAGTATCGCGGGAGACTACGAGCAGTACTTC
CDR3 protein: CASSPSIAGDYEQYF

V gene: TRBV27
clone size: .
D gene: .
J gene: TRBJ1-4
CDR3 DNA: TGTGCCAGCAGTTTAGGGAGGCCTGCAACTAATGAAAAACTGTTTTTT
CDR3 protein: CASSLGRPATNEKLFF

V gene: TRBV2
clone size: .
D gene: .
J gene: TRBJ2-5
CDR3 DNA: TGTGCCAGCAGGGATGGGGGGTTCGAAGAGACCCAGTACTTC
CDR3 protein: CASRDGGFEETQYF

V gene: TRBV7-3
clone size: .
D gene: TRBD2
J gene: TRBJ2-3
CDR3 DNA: TGTGCCAGCAGCAATGCAGGACTAGCAGGCGATACGCAGTATTTT
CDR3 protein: CASSNAGLAGDTQYF

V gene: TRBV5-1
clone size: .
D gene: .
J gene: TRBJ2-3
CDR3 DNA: TGCGCCAGCAGCTTGGAGTCGACCAGGGATACGCAGTATTTT
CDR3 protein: CASSLESTRDTQYF

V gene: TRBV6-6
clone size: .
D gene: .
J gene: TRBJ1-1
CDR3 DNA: TGTGCCAGCTCCAGGGATGTTACTGAAGCTTTCTTT
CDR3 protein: CASSRDVTEAFF

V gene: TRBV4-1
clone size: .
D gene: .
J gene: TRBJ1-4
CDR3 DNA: TGCGCCAGCAGCCAAAGACAGGATTTTGAAAAACTGTTTTTT
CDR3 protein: CASSQRQDFEKLFF

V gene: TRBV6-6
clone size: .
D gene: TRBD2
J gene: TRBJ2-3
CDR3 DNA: TGTGCCAGCAGTTCCCTAGCGGAAGGAGGCACAGATACGCAGTATTTT
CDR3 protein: CASSSLAEGGTDTQYF

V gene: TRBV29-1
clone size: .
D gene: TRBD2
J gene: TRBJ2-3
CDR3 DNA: TGCAGCGCCACTAGCGGAAGAGGCACAGATACGCAGTATTTT
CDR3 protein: CSATSGRGTDTQYF

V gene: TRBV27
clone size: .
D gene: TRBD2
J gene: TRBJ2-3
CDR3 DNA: TGTGCCAGCAGTGCCGTTAGTAGTTGGCGGGGGGTCTCTAGCACAGATACGCAGTATTTT
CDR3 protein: CASSAVSSWRGVSSTDTQYF

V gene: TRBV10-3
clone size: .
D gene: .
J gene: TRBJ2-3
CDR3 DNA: TGTGCCATCAGTGAGTCGGGGCAGGGAGGAACAGATACGCAGTATTTT
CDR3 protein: CAISESGQGGTDTQYF

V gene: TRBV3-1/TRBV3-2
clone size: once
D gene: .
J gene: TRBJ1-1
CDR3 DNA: TGTGCCAGCAGCCAAGAAAGGCAGATGAGGTTTGGGGCTTTCTTT
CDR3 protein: CASSQERQMRFGAFF

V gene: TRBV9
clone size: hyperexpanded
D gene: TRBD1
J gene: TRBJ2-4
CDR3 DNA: TGTGCCAGCAGCCAGACAGGGGACCTTAGGAACATTCAGTACTTC
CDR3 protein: CASSQTGDLRNIQYF

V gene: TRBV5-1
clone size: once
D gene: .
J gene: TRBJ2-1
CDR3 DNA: TGCGCCAGCAGCCCCTTGACAGGACCAACCTCCTACAATGAGCAGTTCTTC
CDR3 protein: CASSPLTGPTSYNEQFF

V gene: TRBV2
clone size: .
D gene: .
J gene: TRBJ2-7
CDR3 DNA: TGTGCCAGCCTCCGGACACTGTATTCCTACGAACAGTACTTC
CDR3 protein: CASLRTLYSYEQYF

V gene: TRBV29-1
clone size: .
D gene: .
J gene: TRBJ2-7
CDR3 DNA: TGCAGCGTTGAGGAGGGGAGAACCGCCTACGAGCAGTACTTC
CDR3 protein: CSVEEGRTAYEQYF

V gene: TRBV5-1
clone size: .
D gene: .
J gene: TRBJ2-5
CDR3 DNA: TGCGCCAGCAGCTTGGGGCAGGGAATGCAAGAGACCCAGTACTTC
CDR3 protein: CASSLGQGMQETQYF

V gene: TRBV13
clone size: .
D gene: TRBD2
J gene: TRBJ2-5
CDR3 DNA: TGTGCCAGCAGCCTTCGGGAGGGGCCCGACCAAGAGACCCAGTACTTC
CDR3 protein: CASSLREGPDQETQYF

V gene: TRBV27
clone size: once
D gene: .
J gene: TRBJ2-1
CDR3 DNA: TGTGCCAGCAGTCCCTATATCAATGAGCAGTTCTTC
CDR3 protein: CASSPYINEQFF

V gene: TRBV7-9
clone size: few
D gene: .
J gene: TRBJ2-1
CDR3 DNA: TGTGCCAGCAGCTTAACACAGGGAGACAATGAGCAGTTCTTC
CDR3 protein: CASSLTQGDNEQFF

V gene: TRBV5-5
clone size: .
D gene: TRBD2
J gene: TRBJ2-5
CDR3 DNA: TGTGCCAGCAGCTGGGGGACTAGCGGCGGTCGACAAGAGACCCAGTACTTC
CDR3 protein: CASSWGTSGGRQETQYF

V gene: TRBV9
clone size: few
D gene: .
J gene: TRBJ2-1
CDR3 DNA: TGTGCCAGCAGCCCTAGGGGGGGAACAGGAGAGGGTGAGCAGTTCTTC
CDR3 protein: CASSPRGGTGEGEQFF

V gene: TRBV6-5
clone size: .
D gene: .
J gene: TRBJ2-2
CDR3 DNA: TGTGCCAGCAGTCAGGTCCCCGGGGAGCTGTTTTTT
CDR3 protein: CASSQVPGELFF

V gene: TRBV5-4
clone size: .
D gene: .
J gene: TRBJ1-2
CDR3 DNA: TGTGCCAGCAGCTTGGTGGGGGCCGGTGGCTACACCTTC
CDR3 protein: CASSLVGAGGYTF

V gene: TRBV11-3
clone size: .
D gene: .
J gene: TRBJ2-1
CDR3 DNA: TGTGCCAGCAGCTTAGATTCTAGCCAAGACTACAATGAGCAGTTCTTC
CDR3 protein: CASSLDSSQDYNEQFF

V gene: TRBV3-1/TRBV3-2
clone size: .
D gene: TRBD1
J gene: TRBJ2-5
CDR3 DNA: TGTGCCAGCAGCCAAGTCACTCCGACAGGGGGGATCCAAGAGACCCAGTACTTC
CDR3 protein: CASSQVTPTGGIQETQYF

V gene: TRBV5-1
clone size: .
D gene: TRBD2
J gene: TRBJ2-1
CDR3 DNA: TGCGCCAGCAGCCCAGGAGTAGCGGGAGGGTTAGATGAGCAGTTCTTC
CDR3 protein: CASSPGVAGGLDEQFF

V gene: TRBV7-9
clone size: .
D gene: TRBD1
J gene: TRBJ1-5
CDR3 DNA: TGTGCCAGCAGCTTAGGGACAGGACAAAATCAGCCCCAGCATTTT
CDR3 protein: CASSLGTGQNQPQHF

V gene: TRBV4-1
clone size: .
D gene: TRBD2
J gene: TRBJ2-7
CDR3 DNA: TGCGCCAGCAGCCAAGTGGGAGGGCCATTCCTATCCTACGAGCAGTACTTC
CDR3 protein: CASSQVGGPFLSYEQYF

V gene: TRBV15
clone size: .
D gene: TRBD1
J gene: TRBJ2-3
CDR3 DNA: TGTGCCACCAGCAGAGTGGACAGGGCCAGAGGTACGCAGTATTTT
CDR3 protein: CATSRVDRARGTQYF

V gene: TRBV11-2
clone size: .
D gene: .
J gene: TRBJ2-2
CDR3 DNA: TGTGCCAGCAGCTTAGCCTTCCGCAGGGGGGCCGGGGAGCTGTTTTTT
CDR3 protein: CASSLAFRRGAGELFF

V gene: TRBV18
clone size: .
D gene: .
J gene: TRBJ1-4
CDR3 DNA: TGTGCCAGCTCACCAGAGGGGCGGGGAAAACTGTTTTTT
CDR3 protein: CASSPEGRGKLFF

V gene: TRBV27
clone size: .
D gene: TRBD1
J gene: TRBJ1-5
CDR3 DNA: TGTGCCAGCAGTTTTTTAACCGGGACAGGGGGTATCAATCAGCCCCAGCATTTT
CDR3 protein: CASSFLTGTGGINQPQHF

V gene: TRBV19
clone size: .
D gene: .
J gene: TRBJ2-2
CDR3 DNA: TGTGCCAGTACCGCGGTGCAAACCACCGGGGAGCTGTTTTTT
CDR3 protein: CASTAVQTTGELFF

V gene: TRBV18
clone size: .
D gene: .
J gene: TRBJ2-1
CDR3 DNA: TGTGCCAGCTCATTGCCCCCGGAGGGGAATGAGCAGTTCTTC
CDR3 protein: CASSLPPEGNEQFF

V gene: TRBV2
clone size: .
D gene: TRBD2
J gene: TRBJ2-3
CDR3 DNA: TGTGCCAGCAGCCTCGGACTAGCGGTATTTAATACGCAGTATTTT
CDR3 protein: CASSLGLAVFNTQYF

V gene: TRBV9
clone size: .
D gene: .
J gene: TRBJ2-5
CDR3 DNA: TGTGCCAGCAGCGGAACACCTCAAGAGACCCAGTACTTC
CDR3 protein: CASSGTPQETQYF

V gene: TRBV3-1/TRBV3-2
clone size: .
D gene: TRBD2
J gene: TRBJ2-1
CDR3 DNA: TGTGCCAGCAGCCATCTCGGGCTAGCGGGAGGGCCGGGCAATGAGCAGTTCTTC
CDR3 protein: CASSHLGLAGGPGNEQFF

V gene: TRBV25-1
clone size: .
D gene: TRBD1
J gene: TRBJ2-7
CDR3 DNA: TGTGCCAGCAGTGAAGTCGGGACAGGCGGCGAGCAGTACTTC
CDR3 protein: CASSEVGTGGEQYF

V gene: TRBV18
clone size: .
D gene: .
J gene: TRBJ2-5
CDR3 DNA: TGTGCCAGCTCACCGAGCGGAGGCCAAGAGACCCAGTACTTC
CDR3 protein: CASSPSGGQETQYF

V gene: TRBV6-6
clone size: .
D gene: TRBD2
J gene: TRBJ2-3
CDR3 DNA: TGTGCCAGCGTGCACGGGGGACTACTTAACACAGATACGCAGTATTTT
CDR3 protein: CASVHGGLLNTDTQYF

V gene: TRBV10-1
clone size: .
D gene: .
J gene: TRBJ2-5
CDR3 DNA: TGCGCCAGCAGGCACAACCTCGACAGCCCGTACCAAGAGACCCAGTACTTC
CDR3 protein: CASRHNLDSPYQETQYF

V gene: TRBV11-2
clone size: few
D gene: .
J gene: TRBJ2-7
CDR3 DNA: TGTGCCAGCAGCTTAGATCAGGGGTCCCCCTACGAGCAGTACTTC
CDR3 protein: CASSLDQGSPYEQYF